One and the same sample provided the 15 T cell receptor beta chains below, sequenced in a study of molecular identifiers for immune sequencing clone quantification. TCRdb processed the PCR reads anew with MiXCR; each CDR3 protein has one entry. Of 460,000 or so distinct CDR3 sequences in the sample, over 20% were seen once. The sequencing input was naive CD8+ T cells from blood, with Jurkat cell RNA spiked in. Subset in this sample: FACS-sorted CD8+CD4-CCR7+CD45RA+ naive T cells. The receptors were gathered from a human donor in good health. Some libraries in this study had Jurkat cell RNA spiked in.

This clonotype was counted only a few times. This chain joins TRBV10-3 and TRBJ1-5; no definite D call. The CDR3 has 15 amino acids. V was trimmed by 0 bases and J by 6 bases, leaving 12 bases between them. CDR1 ENHRY and CDR2 SYGVKD come from the germline V gene. The CDR3 nucleotides read TGTGCCATCAGTGAGTCGAAGGGTTTTGGTCAGCCCCAGCATTTT. It codes for CAISESKGFGQPQHF.

The table lists this clonotype with a few counts. The V and J genes are TRBV6-5 and TRBJ2-1; the match to TRBD2 covers 11 bases. The CDR3 runs 15 residues. The trim removed 4 bases at V and 8 bases at J, leaving 7 bases unmatched. Germline V gives CDR1 MNHEY, CDR2 SVGAGI. CDR3 amino acids: CASSLAGGEGDEQFF. CDR3 DNA sequence: TGTGCCAGCAGTTTAGCGGGGGGGGAAGGCGATGAGCAGTTCTTC.

This clonotype occurred a few times. The chain employs TRBV7-2 and TRBJ2-1; tentatively, D is TRBD2 (7 bases). The CDR3 extends over 15 amino acids. V lost 5 bases and J 6 bases, leaving 17 bases between the germline ends. Germline loops: CDR1 SGHTA, CDR2 FQGNSA. As DNA, the CDR3 is TGTGCCAGCAGCCCCTGGGGGGGCGAGGGCAATGAGCAGTTCTTC. This sequence encodes CASSPWGGEGNEQFF.

The sample holds a few counts of this clonotype. The rearrangement joins TRBV4-3 to TRBJ2-7; tentatively, D is TRBD2 (6 bases). Germline V gene data show CDR1 as LGHNA and CDR2 as YSLEER. The V end lost 0 bases, the J end lost 3 bases, and 12 bases lay between the germline ends. The CDR3 runs 15 residues. CDR3 residues: CASSQEPGGNYEQYF. CDR3 nucleotides: TGCGCCAGCAGCCAAGAACCCGGCGGGAACTACGAGCAGTACTTC.

Worth noting for this clonotype: The junction shows a germline mismatch at one end, possibly a read error. V usage is TRBV29-1 and J usage is TRBJ2-5; D tentatively reads TRBD1 or TRBD2 (5 bases each). The V gene's germline CDR1 is SQVTM and CDR2 ANQGSEA. CDR3 size: 13 residues. CDR3 amino acids: CSVETGLQETRYF. DNA of the CDR3: TGCAGCGTTGAAACAGGACTCCAAGAGACCCGGTACTTC.

This sequence joins TRBV5-4 and TRBJ1-2; 9 nucleotides align to TRBD1. This CDR3 region has 15 residues. Trimming cost V 0 bases and J 8 bases; bases outside gene matches: 8. The germline V gene has CDR1 SGHNT and CDR2 YYREEE (reference sequence). CDR3 protein: CASSLVGTGSWGYTF. Written as DNA, the CDR3 is TGTGCCAGCAGCTTGGTCGGGACAGGGTCTTGGGGCTACACCTTC.

This clonotype was found many times. This chain joins TRBV5-1 and TRBJ2-3, with D tentatively TRBD2 (5 bases). CDR1 and CDR2 from the germline V gene are SGHRS and YFSETQ. Deletions cut 0 bases from V and 0 bases from J, with 11 bases between. CDR3 length equals 16 residues. The CDR3 spells CASSLGAGVSTDTQYF. CDR3 DNA: TGCGCCAGCAGCTTGGGGGCCGGGGTGAGCACAGATACGCAGTATTTT.

This clonotype has ten or more counts. The chain links TRBV5-1 to TRBJ1-2, with D maybe TRBD1 (5 bases). The CDR3 extends over 15 amino acids. Germline CDR1 is SGHRS and CDR2 is YFSETQ. The germline V and J ends were trimmed by 6 bases and 5 bases, with 20 bases remaining between them. CDR3: CASKPRRTPVYGYTF. The CDR3 region has the DNA TGCGCCAGCAAACCCCGAAGGACACCCGTATATGGCTACACCTTC.

This clonotype was observed many times. The chain combines TRBV4-1 with TRBJ2-7; D gene uncertain. Trimming cost V 0 bases and J 2 bases, with 11 bases left between them. CDR1 and CDR2 (germline): MGHRA, YSYEKL. This CDR3 is built from 15 residues. The CDR3 loop reads CASSQESPGPYEQYF. The CDR3 DNA sequence: TGCGCCAGCAGCCAAGAGAGCCCCGGCCCCTACGAGCAGTACTTC.

In its sample, this clonotype was seen many times. This chain links TRBV6-2 or TRBV6-3 with TRBJ2-7; the match to TRBD1 covers 9 bases. CDR3 length equals 14 residues. CDR1 is MNHEY, CDR2 SVGEGT, per germline. V lost 0 bases and J lost 5; bases outside the gene matches: 2. CDR3 coding DNA: TGTGCCAGCAGTTACTCGGGACAGGGCCACGAGCAGTACTTC. Translating it yields CASSYSGQGHEQYF.

The chain carries TRBV4-1 and TRBJ1-2, with TRBD1 as a possible D gene (5 bases). The CDR3 is 12 residues long. Trimming left V 5 bases short and J 8 bases short, with 12 bases between. Germline V CDR1 and CDR2: MGHRA, YSYEKL. CDR3 sequence: CASSWGNGGYTF. The CDR3 bases are TGCGCCAGCAGCTGGGGGAACGGGGGCTACACCTTC.

This clonotype was observed a few times. The chain couples TRBV19 to TRBJ1-2; D ambiguous. There are 13 residues in the CDR3. The V end was cut by 1 base, the J end by 3 bases, with 6 bases between. Germline V gene sequence: CDR1 LNHDA, CDR2 SQIVND (reference sequence). CDR3 bases: TGTGCCAGTAGTATAGGGTCCTACTATGGCTACACCTTC. This codes for CASSIGSYYGYTF.

This clonotype came up many times. The rearrangement uses TRBV12-5 and TRBJ2-3; D is possibly TRBD1 or TRBD2 (5 bases each). Trimming left V 5 bases short and J 2 bases short, with 14 bases between. CDR3 size: 15 residues. Per germline, CDR1 LGHNT and CDR2 FRNRAP. The CDR3 loop reads CASGIGATPTDTQYF. The DNA for the CDR3 is TGTGCTAGTGGTATCGGGGCCACCCCCACAGATACGCAGTATTTT. The variable domain in full, with the rest retrieved from reference TRBV12-5 and TRBJ2-3, is DARVTQTPRHKVTEMGQEVTMRCQPILGHNTVFWYRQTMMQGLELLAYFRNRAPLDDSGMPKDRFSAEMPDATLATLKIQPSEPRDSAVYFCASGIGATPTDTQYFGPGTRLTVL.

This clonotype was observed a handful of times. The chain employs TRBV5-1 and TRBJ1-3; D is uncertain. Germline CDR1 reads SGHRS; CDR2 reads YFSETQ. Trimming left V 0 bases short and J 3 bases short, with 13 bases between. The CDR3 sequence is 16 residues long. The CDR3: CASSLDEGFGGNTIYF. DNA for the CDR3: TGCGCCAGCAGCTTGGATGAGGGTTTTGGTGGAAACACCATATATTTT.

This clonotype has a count of ten or more. This sequence joins TRBV7-9 and TRBJ2-1; a possible D gene is TRBD2 (6 bases). Germline CDR1 and CDR2: SEHNR and FQNEAQ (reference sequence). The germline V and J ends were trimmed by 2 bases and 5 bases, with 25 bases remaining between them. CDR3 length: 19 residues. CDR3 bases: TGTGCCAGCAGCTTATTGGAGCGGGTGATCCTTGGGGTAGACAATGAGCAGTTCTTC. It specifies CASSLLERVILGVDNEQFF.